A single sample gave rise to the 32 T cell receptor beta chains below, sequenced in a study of blood T cell repertoires in COVID-19. Measured with immunoSEQ multiplex PCR; TCRdb has only the in-frame clones, and not every one. The sample lists about 64,000 clones; 80% to 90% were seen once. The sample was peripheral blood. These receptors were obtained from a woman aged 60-70 years with acute or convalescent COVID-19.

The V and J genes are TRBV9 and TRBJ2-2, with no clear D. The CDR3 is 13 amino acids. CDR1 is SGDLS, CDR2 YYNGEE, per germline. V lost 3 bases and J 7 bases, leaving 10 bases between the germline ends. The CDR3 DNA reads TGTGCCAGCAGCGCGCGACTGAACGGGGAGCTGTTTTTT. This encodes CASSARLNGELFF.

The V call is TRBV12-5, the J call TRBJ1-1, with 10 bases matching TRBD1. The ends lost 6 bases at V and 4 bases at J; junction bases unmatched: 5. The CDR3 is made up of 14 amino acids. From germline, CDR1 is LGHNT and CDR2 FRNRAP. The CDR3 nucleotides read TGTGCTAGTGGCCCCGGACAGGGGGTCACTGAAGCTTTCTTT. Translating it yields CASGPGQGVTEAFF. Using reference TRBV12-5 and TRBJ1-1 for the parts outside the CDR3, the full variable domain is DARVTQTPRHKVTEMGQEVTMRCQPILGHNTVFWYRQTMMQGLELLAYFRNRAPLDDSGMPKDRFSAEMPDATLATLKIQPSEPRDSAVYFCASGPGQGVTEAFFGQGTRLTVV.

CDR3 sequence: CASSLDGSGANVLTF. In DNA form, the CDR3 reads TGTGCCAGCAGCCTGGACGGCTCTGGGGCCAACGTCCTGACTTTC. The chain combines TRBV5-8 with TRBJ2-6; D not resolved. The CDR3 totals 15 residues. The V gene lost 4 bases and the J gene lost 0 bases, with 8 bases spanning the gap. Germline CDR1 is SGHTS and CDR2 is YDEGEE.

This clone was seen once. The chain employs TRBV4-1 and TRBJ1-1; D not certain. The CDR3 covers 15 residues. The germline gives CDR1 MGHRA, CDR2 YSYEKL. The V end was cut by 0 bases, the J end by 0 bases, with 8 bases between. CDR3 sequence reads: CASSQDIVMNTEAFF. DNA of the CDR3: TGCGCCAGCAGCCAAGATATAGTAATGAACACTGAAGCTTTCTTT.

The V gene is TRBV2, the J gene TRBJ2-5; TRBD1 matches 7 bases. The ends lost 8 bases at V and 2 bases at J; junction bases unmatched: 5. The CDR3 consists of 13 residues. Per germline, CDR1 SNHLY and CDR2 FYNNEI. The chain's CDR3 is CASRGQVQETQYF. The CDR3 bases are TGTGCCAGCCGAGGACAGGTGCAAGAGACCCAGTACTTC.

J is TRBJ1-3 and V is TRBV10-1, with 7 bases aligning to TRBD1. CDR1 is WNHNN and CDR2 is SYGVQD in the germline V gene (reference sequence). The CDR3 runs 15 residues. With V trimmed by 5 bases and J by 0 bases, 4 bases remained unmatched. The CDR3 reads CASSPGTASGNTIYF. Here the CDR3 DNA reads TGCGCCAGCAGTCCTGGGACAGCCTCTGGAAACACCATATATTTT.

For the CDR3, the DNA is TGTGCCAGCAGTGAGGGGGGAAGGGGTAGGAACACTGAAGCTTTCTTT. It codes for CASSEGGRGRNTEAFF. The chain uses TRBV2 and TRBJ1-1, with D perhaps matching TRBD1 (5 bases). In germline, CDR1 is SNHLY, CDR2 FYNNEI. V was cut by 3 bases and J by 1 base, with 15 bases left in between. The CDR3 consists of 16 residues.

J is TRBJ1-2 and V is TRBV6-6; D is undetermined. Trimming cost V 2 bases and J 8 bases, with 15 bases left between them. The length of the CDR3 is 14 residues. Germline V gene lookup returns CDR1 MNHNY and CDR2 SVGAGI (reference sequence). CDR3 region: CASSYRQFKEGYTF. The CDR3 DNA reads as TGTGCCAGCAGTTACCGTCAGTTTAAGGAGGGCTACACCTTC.

This clone came up a few times. V is TRBV7-3 and J is TRBJ1-2, with D tentatively TRBD1 (6 bases). Germline CDR1 SGHTA, CDR2 FQGTGA. The CDR3 has 17 residues. V was pared by 4 bases and J by 0 bases, with 18 bases between. CDR3: CASSSEPGTITNYGYTF. CDR3 coding DNA: TGTGCCAGCAGCTCCGAACCCGGGACAATAACTAACTATGGCTACACCTTC.

The rearrangement uses TRBV7-2 and TRBJ1-5; D is undetermined. CDR1 and CDR2 from the germline V gene are SGHTA and FQGNSA. Trimming removed 5 bases from V and 0 bases from J, with 20 bases in between. The CDR3 spans 18 residues. As DNA, the CDR3 is TGTGCCAGCAGCCCTAAAGAAGGCAGGTTTTATAGCAATCAGCCCCAGCATTTT. Protein sequence: CASSPKEGRFYSNQPQHF.

This clone was counted only a few times. The chain employs TRBV6-5 and TRBJ1-1; 8 bases are shared with TRBD1. Per the germline V gene, CDR1 is MNHEY and CDR2 is SVGAGI. V was clipped by 6 bases and J by 6 bases; unmatched bases: 3. The CDR3 consists of 12 residues. The CDR3: CASRGDRSEAFF. The CDR3, as DNA: TGTGCCAGCAGGGGGGACAGGTCTGAAGCTTTCTTT.

The CDR3: CASSTNRGRGTEAFF. CDR3 DNA sequence: TGTGCCAGCAGTACTAACAGGGGTAGGGGGACTGAAGCTTTCTTT. This chain connects TRBV27 to TRBJ1-1; 7 nucleotides agree with TRBD1. This CDR3 has 15 residues. The V segment lost 5 bases and the J segment 5 bases; nucleotides outside the gene matches: 11. Germline-derived CDR1 and CDR2 are MNHEY and SMNVEV (reference sequence).

The V call is TRBV3-1 (or the pseudogene TRBV3-2), the J call TRBJ2-7; D gene ambiguous. The CDR3 is made up of 13 amino acids. Trimming took off 1 base at V and 6 bases at J, with 10 bases between the two ends. CDR1 and CDR2 from the germline V gene are LGHDT and YNNKEL (reference sequence). The CDR3 DNA follows: TGTGCCAGCAGCCAAGGAGGCAGCATCGAGCAGTACTTC. Translating it yields CASSQGGSIEQYF.

The chain has TRBV7-7 and TRBJ2-1; TRBD1 agrees at 10 bases. V gave up 1 base and J gave up 8 bases; unmatched junction bases: 2. Germline V CDR1 and CDR2: SSHAT, FNYEAQ (reference sequence). The CDR3 consists of 14 residues. The CDR3, as DNA: TGTGCCAGCAGCTTAGGACAGGGGGCGCATGAGCAGTTCTTC. Amino acid sequence: CASSLGQGAHEQFF.

The J gene is TRBJ1-2, the V gene TRBV3-1 (or the pseudogene TRBV3-2); D gene uncertain. V lost 4 bases and J 5 bases, leaving 11 bases between the germline ends. Germline CDR1 is LGHDT and CDR2 is YNNKEL (reference sequence). The CDR3 extends over 13 amino acids. The CDR3 region has the DNA TGTGCCAGCAGCCTTTCTAACGGGTATGGCTACACCTTC. This codes for CASSLSNGYGYTF.

The V gene is TRBV13, the J gene TRBJ2-3, with TRBD2 matching 13 bases. Germline V gene sequence: CDR1 PRHDT, CDR2 FYEKMQ (reference sequence). The CDR3 totals 17 residues. V gave up 2 bases and J gave up 2 bases; unmatched junction bases: 4. CDR3 sequence: CASSLSGLAGATDTQYF. The CDR3 nucleotides are TGTGCCAGCAGCTTATCAGGACTAGCGGGGGCCACAGATACGCAGTATTTT.

CDR3 nucleotides: TGCGCCAGCAGCTTGACGGGGGGGCCCGACAATGAGCAGTTCTTC. The encoded protein is CASSLTGGPDNEQFF. The chain combines TRBV5-1 with TRBJ2-1; TRBD2 matches at 8 bases. The V gene end was trimmed by 1 base and the J gene end by 5 bases; junction bases not matched to a gene: 5. The germline V gene has CDR1 SGHRS and CDR2 YFSETQ. The CDR3 consists of 15 residues.

This clone turned up a few times. At the DNA level, this CDR3 is encoded by other sequences in the same sample as well. The rearrangement uses TRBV10-3 and TRBJ2-7; maybe TRBD1 (6 bases). Germline V gene lookup returns CDR1 ENHRY and CDR2 SYGVKD. The CDR3 runs to 12 residues. V lost 3 bases, J lost 4 bases, and 7 bases lay in between. CDR3 bases: TGTGCCATCAGTGACAGGGGTTACGAGCAGTACTTC. Translating gives CAISDRGYEQYF.

The V gene is TRBV10-3, the J gene TRBJ1-6; maybe TRBD1 (5 bases). CDR3 size: 20 residues. V was pared by 0 bases and J by 0 bases, with 18 bases between. Germline-derived CDR1 and CDR2 are ENHRY and SYGVKD. This CDR3 is CAISESGGSESSSYNSPLHF. In DNA, the CDR3 is TGTGCCATCAGTGAGTCCGGGGGGAGCGAGTCGAGCTCCTATAATTCACCCCTCCACTTT.

The chain carries TRBV19 and TRBJ1-2; 8 nucleotides agree with TRBD1. CDR3 length: 14 residues. CDR1 is LNHDA, CDR2 SQIVND, per germline (reference sequence). V dropped 5 bases and J dropped 4; count of bases not matched to a gene: 6. The CDR3 is CASSARTGTYGYTF. For the CDR3, the DNA is TGTGCCAGTAGTGCCCGGACAGGGACCTATGGCTACACCTTC. Filled out from reference TRBV19 and TRBJ1-2, the complete variable domain reads DGGITQSPKYLFRKEGQNVTLSCEQNLNHDAMYWYRQDPGQGLRLIYYSQIVNDFQKGDIAEGYSVSREKKESFPLTVTSAQKNPTAFYLCASSARTGTYGYTFGSGTRLTVV.

The V and J genes are TRBV9 and TRBJ2-5; 8 nucleotides match TRBD2. After removal of 3 bases from V and 1 base from J, the junction contained 5 bases not matched to a gene. This CDR3 region has 15 residues. Germline lookup yields CDR1 SGDLS and CDR2 YYNGEE. The CDR3 region is CASSASTSVQETQYF. The CDR3 coding sequence is TGTGCCAGCAGCGCTTCGACTAGCGTCCAAGAGACCCAGTACTTC. The complete variable domain, with remaining parts taken from reference TRBV9 and TRBJ2-5, reads DSGVTQTPKHLITATGQRVTLRCSPRSGDLSVYWYQQSLDQGLQFLIQYYNGEERAKGNILERFSAQQFPDLHSELNLSSLELGDSALYFCASSASTSVQETQYFGPGTRLLVL.

The chain couples TRBV24-1 to TRBJ2-7; D may be TRBD1 (5 bases). Germline V gives CDR1 KGHDR, CDR2 SFDVKD. The CDR3 contains 13 residues. The ends were cut back, 6 bases at V and 6 bases at J, with 14 bases in the middle. The CDR3 DNA reads as TGTGCCACCAGTCAGCGACAGAGCATCGAGCAGTACTTC. Translation gives CATSQRQSIEQYF.

The chain has TRBV6-1 and TRBJ1-2, with 8 bases identical to TRBD1. CDR3 length: 13 residues. Germline CDR1 is MNHNS and CDR2 is SASEGT. V lost 1 base, J lost 5 bases, and 0 bases stayed unmatched. The CDR3 sequence is CASSEGQGYGYTF. The CDR3 bases are TGTGCCAGCAGTGAAGGACAGGGGTATGGCTACACCTTC.

The chain uses TRBV3-1 (or the pseudogene TRBV3-2) and TRBJ2-5; TRBD2 matches 10 bases. The V and J ends lost 3 bases and 6 bases, in that order; junction bases with no gene match: 7. The CDR3 has 15 amino acids. Germline CDR1 is LGHDT and CDR2 is YNNKEL (reference sequence). The CDR3 nucleotides read TGTGCCAGCAGCCAGGCGGGACTAGCGTTACAGACCCAGTACTTC. It codes for CASSQAGLALQTQYF.

This chain connects TRBV6-6 to TRBJ2-7; perhaps TRBD1 as D (5 bases). V was trimmed by 8 bases and J by 0 bases, leaving 8 bases between them. Germline V gene sequence: CDR1 MNHNY, CDR2 SVGAGI (reference sequence). The CDR3 extends over 12 amino acids. The CDR3 DNA reads TGTGCCAGCCGTGGGGCCTCCTACGAGCAGTACTTC. This gives the protein CASRGASYEQYF.

V usage is TRBV30 and J usage is TRBJ2-2, with 12 bases fitting TRBD2. Germline values: CDR1 GTSNPN, CDR2 SVGIG (reference sequence). This CDR3 has 14 residues. CDR3 residues: CAYLAGGQSGELFF. The DNA for the CDR3 is TGTGCTTACCTAGCGGGGGGGCAATCCGGGGAGCTGTTTTTT.

This clone was observed a few times. The V gene is TRBV2, the J gene TRBJ1-2; perhaps TRBD1 as D (5 bases). Germline loops: CDR1 SNHLY, CDR2 FYNNEI. Between the trimmed V and J ends, which lost 6 bases and 1 base, there was a span of 12 bases. The CDR3 length is 14 residues. The CDR3: CASRIGVFNYGYTF. DNA for the CDR3: TGTGCCAGCAGGATAGGGGTATTTAACTATGGCTACACCTTC.

This clone turned up a few times. The chain combines TRBV6-6 with TRBJ1-2; 7 bases match TRBD1. Looked up from germline, CDR1 is MNHNY and CDR2 is SVGAGI (reference sequence). The CDR3 runs to 15 residues. V shed 2 bases, J shed 0 bases, and the junction held 3 bases outside the gene matches. In nucleotides, the CDR3 is TGTGCCAGCAGTTACGGGGGACAGACTAACTATGGCTACACCTTC. It encodes CASSYGGQTNYGYTF.

J is TRBJ1-2 and V is TRBV10-3; TRBD1 aligns across 9 bases. V lost 5 bases, J lost 5 bases, and 6 bases stayed unmatched. The V gene's germline CDR1 is ENHRY and CDR2 SYGVKD. The CDR3 extends over 14 amino acids. In DNA form, the CDR3 reads TGTGCCATCAGTAACAGGGGGCAGGGGTATGGCTACACCTTC. Translating gives CAISNRGQGYGYTF.

This clone showed up just once. DNA of the CDR3: TGTGCCAGCAGCTTGAGAGTGGGGGGAACTAGCACAGATACGCAGTATTTT. This sequence encodes CASSLRVGGTSTDTQYF. The V and J genes are TRBV5-4 and TRBJ2-3, with TRBD2 as a possible D gene (6 bases). Per the germline V gene, CDR1 is SGHNT and CDR2 is YYREEE (reference sequence). The CDR3 totals 17 residues. The ends were cut back, 1 base at V and 0 bases at J, with 15 bases in the middle.

The rearrangement links TRBV18 to TRBJ2-3, with TRBD1 matching over 8 bases. With 0 bases clipped from V and 1 base from J, the junction kept 9 bases outside the gene matches. This CDR3 is 18 amino acids long. CDR1 is KGHSH, CDR2 LQKENI, per germline. The CDR3 DNA reads as TGTGCCAGCTCACCACCTAGGACAGGGTTGACGGGCACAGATACGCAGTATTTT. It is translated as CASSPPRTGLTGTDTQYF.

This chain connects TRBV5-1 to TRBJ2-7; D may be TRBD2 (5 bases). The length of the CDR3 is 16 residues. V lost 4 bases, J lost 0 bases, and 17 bases lay in between. Germline assignment: CDR1 SGHRS and CDR2 YFSETQ. The CDR3 bases are TGCGCCAGCAGCCTTCTGGACTCACCCCCCTCCTACGAGCAGTACTTC. Translation gives CASSLLDSPPSYEQYF.